The 14 T cell receptor beta chains in this list originate from one sample, sequenced in a study of PD-L1 blockade in urothelial cancer (dated by TCRdb to the late 2010s). Library preparation used the immunoSEQ multiplex PCR assay. The table comes from immuneACCESS by way of TCRdb, which keeps in-frame sequences with V and J called. Part of the clones is missing from these tables; in studies checked, under half for an unresolved V gene and the rest for unknown reasons. The sample includes about 82,000 clones, with 90% observed a single time. The ten largest clonotypes hold roughly 9.4% of the sample. The sample in question was PBMCs, obtained around atezolizumab (anti-PD-L1) treatment. Every receptor here comes from a man aged 55 to 69 with urothelial cancer.

The chain links TRBV4-1 to TRBJ2-1; 9 bases map to TRBD2. J gave up 7 bases and V 1 base, and 17 bases lay outside the gene matches. This CDR3 spans 19 amino acids. Germline V gives CDR1 MGHRA, CDR2 YSYEKL. CDR3 sequence (DNA): TGCGCCAGCAGCCAAGGAGAGTGGGGCGGGGGGGCCCGAGCAAATGAGCAGTTCTTC. Translated: CASSQGEWGGGARANEQFF.

This chain uses TRBV27 with TRBJ2-7; 9 positions agree with TRBD1. The junction had 12 bases not matched to a gene; V was cut back by 5 bases and J by 7 bases. Per the germline V gene, CDR1 is MNHEY and CDR2 is SMNVEV (reference sequence). The CDR3 covers 15 residues. CDR3 amino acids: CASSASTGGSEEQYF. CDR3 DNA: TGTGCCAGCAGTGCTTCGACAGGGGGGTCGGAAGAGCAGTACTTC.

In DNA, the CDR3 is TGTGCCAGCAGCGTCGGCCAAGAGACCCAGTACTTC. Translation: CASSVGQETQYF. The V gene is TRBV2, the J gene TRBJ2-5; D remains ambiguous. Germline CDR1 and CDR2: SNHLY and FYNNEI. The CDR3 totals 12 residues. V lost 6 bases and J 1 base, leaving 6 bases between the germline ends.

The chain has TRBV2 and TRBJ2-3; D is uncertain. V was clipped by 4 bases and J by 2 bases, with 13 bases between them. The CDR3 is 15 amino acids. Germline V gene data show CDR1 as SNHLY and CDR2 as FYNNEI. The CDR3 loop is CASSARGGNTDTQYF. For the CDR3, the DNA is TGTGCCAGCAGTGCCCGAGGCGGCAACACAGATACGCAGTATTTT. The variable domain in full, with the rest retrieved from reference TRBV2 and TRBJ2-3, is EPEVTQTPSHQVTQMGQEVILRCVPISNHLYFYWYRQILGQKVEFLVSFYNNEISEKSEIFDDQFSVERPDGSNFTLKIRSTKLEDSAMYFCASSARGGNTDTQYFGPGTRLTVL.

V and J are TRBV5-6 and TRBJ2-7, with D hard to call. V dropped 0 bases and J dropped 11 bases, with 9 bases sitting between them. The CDR3 spans 11 residues. Germline V CDR1 and CDR2: SGHDT, YYEEEE. As DNA, the CDR3 is TGTGCCAGCAGCTTGGGGCCTCAGGAGTACTTC. It yields the protein CASSLGPQEYF.

The chain joins TRBV2 to TRBJ1-2; weak D call: TRBD1 (5 bases). V lost 6 bases and J 5 bases, leaving 16 bases between the germline ends. The CDR3 has 14 amino acids. The V gene's germline CDR1 is SNHLY and CDR2 FYNNEI. The CDR3 DNA reads as TGTGCCAGCAGCTTAGGCACAGGTGGTTATGGCTACACCTTC. Translation: CASSLGTGGYGYTF.

This chain joins TRBV5-5 and TRBJ2-1; weak D call: TRBD1 (6 bases). CDR1 is SGHKS, CDR2 YYEKEE, per germline (reference sequence). V was cut by 4 bases and J by 2 bases, with 13 bases left in between. The CDR3 runs 15 residues. The CDR3: CASSTGTFAYNEQFF. The DNA for the CDR3 is TGTGCCAGCAGCACCGGGACATTTGCCTACAATGAGCAGTTCTTC.

This clone was counted a few times. The rearrangement links TRBV10-3 to TRBJ1-1, with a tentative D call TRBD1 (5 bases). Trimming took 7 bases from V and 0 from J, leaving 9 bases between them. Looked up from germline, CDR1 is ENHRY and CDR2 is SYGVKD. The CDR3 covers 13 residues. The CDR3 region is CAITQGLNTEAFF. The DNA of the CDR3 is TGTGCCATCACTCAGGGCCTGAACACTGAAGCTTTCTTT.

The V gene is TRBV7-9, the J gene TRBJ2-5, with TRBD2 identical over 7 bases. The CDR3 extends over 17 amino acids. The V segment lost 1 base and the J segment 2 bases; nucleotides outside the gene matches: 10. In germline, CDR1 is SEHNR, CDR2 FQNEAQ (reference sequence). The CDR3 DNA reads TGTGCCAGCAGCTTAGAGGAGGTAGCGGGCCTACAAGAGACCCAGTACTTC. Its protein product is CASSLEEVAGLQETQYF.

This chain uses TRBV5-4 with TRBJ1-4; 7 bases are a match to TRBD1. The germline CDR1 and CDR2 sequences are SGHNT and YYREEE (reference sequence). This CDR3 has 19 amino acids. V was pared by 0 bases and J by 0 bases, with 11 bases of the junction left unmatched. CDR3 bases: TGTGCCAGCAGCTTGGGGAGGGGACAGCAATATGCAACTAATGAAAAACTGTTTTTT. Its protein product is CASSLGRGQQYATNEKLFF.

A single count supports this clone. The chain recombines TRBV10-2 with TRBJ2-5, with 9 bases aligning to TRBD2. This CDR3 is 15 amino acids long. Germline V gene data show CDR1 as WSHSY and CDR2 as SAAADI. With 5 bases clipped from V and 5 bases from J, the junction kept 9 bases outside the gene matches. The CDR3 region has the DNA TGCGCCAGCAGTAATAGCGGGAGAGGGCGGGAGACCCAGTACTTC. Encoded protein: CASSNSGRGRETQYF.

The chain uses TRBV5-4 and TRBJ2-7; 8 bases align to TRBD2. Germline CDR1 and CDR2: SGHNT and YYREEE (reference sequence). The CDR3 is 16 residues long. Losses at the gene ends were 4 bases for V and 9 bases for J; bases not matched to a gene: 18. CDR3 in DNA: TGTGCCAGCAGCCCGCCCGGGATAGCGGGACTCGGGAGGCAGTACTTC. Amino acids: CASSPPGIAGLGRQYF.

CDR3 in amino acids: CASSLWSRTGELFF. The CDR3 DNA reads TGTGCCAGCAGCTTGTGGAGTCGCACCGGGGAGCTGTTTTTT. The gene calls are TRBV5-4 and TRBJ2-2, with no clear D. Germline V CDR1 and CDR2: SGHNT, YYREEE (reference sequence). Trimming pared 1 base from V and 4 bases from J, leaving 8 bases between. The CDR3 extends over 14 amino acids. Looking up the rest from reference TRBV5-4 and TRBJ2-2 gives the full variable domain: ETGVTQSPTHLIKTRGQQVTLRCSSQSGHNTVSWYQQALGQGPQFIFQYYREEENGRGNFPPRFSGLQFPNYSSELNVNALELDDSALYLCASSLWSRTGELFFGEGSRLTVL.

V and J are TRBV11-2 and TRBJ1-2, with D maybe TRBD1 (5 bases). The germline CDR1 and CDR2 sequences are SGHAT and FQNNGV. Trimming cost V 3 bases and J 6 bases, with 5 bases left between them. The CDR3 length is 11 residues. For the CDR3, the DNA is TGTGCCAGCAGCTTCAGGGATGGCTACACCTTC. The encoded protein is CASSFRDGYTF.